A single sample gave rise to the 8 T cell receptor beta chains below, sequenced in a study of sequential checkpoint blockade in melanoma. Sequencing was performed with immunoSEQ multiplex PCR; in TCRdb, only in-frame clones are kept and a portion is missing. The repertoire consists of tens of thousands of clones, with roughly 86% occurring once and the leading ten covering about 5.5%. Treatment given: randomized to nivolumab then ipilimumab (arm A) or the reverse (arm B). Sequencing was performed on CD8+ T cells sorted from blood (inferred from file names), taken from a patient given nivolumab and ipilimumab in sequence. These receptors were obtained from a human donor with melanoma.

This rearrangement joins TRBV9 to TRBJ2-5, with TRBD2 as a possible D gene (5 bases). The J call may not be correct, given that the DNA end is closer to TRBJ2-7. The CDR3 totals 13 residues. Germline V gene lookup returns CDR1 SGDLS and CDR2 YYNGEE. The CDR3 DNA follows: TGTGCCAGCAGCGACTCATCGGGATACGAGCAGTACTTC. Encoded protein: CASSDSSGYEQYF.

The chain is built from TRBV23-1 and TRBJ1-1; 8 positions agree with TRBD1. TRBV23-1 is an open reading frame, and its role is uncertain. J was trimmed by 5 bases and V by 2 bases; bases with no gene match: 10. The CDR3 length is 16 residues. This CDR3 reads CASSQDSRGPGTEAFF. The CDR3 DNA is TGCGCCAGCAGTCAAGATTCCAGGGGGCCGGGGACTGAAGCTTTCTTT.

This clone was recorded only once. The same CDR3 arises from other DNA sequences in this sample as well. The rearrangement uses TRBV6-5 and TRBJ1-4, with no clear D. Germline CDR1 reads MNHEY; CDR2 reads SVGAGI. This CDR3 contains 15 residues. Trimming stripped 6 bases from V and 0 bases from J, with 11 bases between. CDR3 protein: CASSSIYATNEKLFF. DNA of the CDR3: TGTGCCAGCAGCTCCATCTATGCAACTAATGAAAAACTGTTTTTT.

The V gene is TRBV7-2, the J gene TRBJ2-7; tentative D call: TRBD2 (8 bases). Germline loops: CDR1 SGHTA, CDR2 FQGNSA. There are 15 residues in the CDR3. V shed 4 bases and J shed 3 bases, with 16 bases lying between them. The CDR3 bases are TGTGCCAGCAGCTCGGGGGGGGACAGTCTCTACGAGCAGTACTTC. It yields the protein CASSSGGDSLYEQYF.

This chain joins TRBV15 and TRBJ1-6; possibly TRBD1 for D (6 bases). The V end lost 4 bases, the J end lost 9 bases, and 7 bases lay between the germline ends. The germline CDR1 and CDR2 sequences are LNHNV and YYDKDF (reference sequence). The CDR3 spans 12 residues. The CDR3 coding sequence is TGTGCCACCAGCATCAGGGGTTCACCCCTCCACTTT. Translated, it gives CATSIRGSPLHF.

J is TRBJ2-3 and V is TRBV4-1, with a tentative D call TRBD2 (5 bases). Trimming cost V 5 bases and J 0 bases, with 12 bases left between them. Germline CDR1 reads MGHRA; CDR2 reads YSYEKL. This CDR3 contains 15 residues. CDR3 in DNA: TGCGCCAGCAGCTACAGCGGCACTAGCACAGATACGCAGTATTTT. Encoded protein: CASSYSGTSTDTQYF.

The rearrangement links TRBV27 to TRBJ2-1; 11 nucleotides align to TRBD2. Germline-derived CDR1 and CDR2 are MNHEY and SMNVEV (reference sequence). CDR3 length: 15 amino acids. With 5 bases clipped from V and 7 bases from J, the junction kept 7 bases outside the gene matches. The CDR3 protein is CASSPLAGARNEQFF. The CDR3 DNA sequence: TGTGCCAGCAGTCCACTAGCGGGAGCCCGAAATGAGCAGTTCTTC.

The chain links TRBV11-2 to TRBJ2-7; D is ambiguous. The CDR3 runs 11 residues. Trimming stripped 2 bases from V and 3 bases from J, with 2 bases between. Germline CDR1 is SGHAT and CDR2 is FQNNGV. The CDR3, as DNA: TGTGCCAGCAGCTTACTCTACGAGCAGTACTTC. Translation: CASSLLYEQYF. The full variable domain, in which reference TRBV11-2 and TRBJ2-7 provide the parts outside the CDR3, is EAGVAQSPRYKIIEKRQSVAFWCNPISGHATLYWYQQILGQGPKLLIQFQNNGVVDDSQLPKDRFSAERLKGVDSTLKIQPAKLEDSAVYLCASSLLYEQYFGPGTRLTVT.